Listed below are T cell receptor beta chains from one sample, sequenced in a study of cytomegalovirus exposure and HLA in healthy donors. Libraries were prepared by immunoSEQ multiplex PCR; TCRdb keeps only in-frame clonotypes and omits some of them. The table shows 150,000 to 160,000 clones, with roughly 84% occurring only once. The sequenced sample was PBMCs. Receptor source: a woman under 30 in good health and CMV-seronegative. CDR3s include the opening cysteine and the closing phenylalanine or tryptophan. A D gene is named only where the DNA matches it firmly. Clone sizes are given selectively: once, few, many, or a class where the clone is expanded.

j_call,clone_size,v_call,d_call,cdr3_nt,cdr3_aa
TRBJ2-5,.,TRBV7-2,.,TGTGCCAGCAGCTTAGGGCAGGGCTCTGCAGGGACCCAGTACTTC,CASSLGQGSAGTQYF
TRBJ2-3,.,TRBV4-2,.,TGTGCCAGCAGCCAAGAAGAGGGGGGCACAGATACGCAGTATTTT,CASSQEEGGTDTQYF
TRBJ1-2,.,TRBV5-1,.,TGCGCCAGCAAGGAGACTAACTATGGCTACACCTTC,CASKETNYGYTF
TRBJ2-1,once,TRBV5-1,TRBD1,TGCGCCAGCAGACGGGGACAGGGGACCTACAATGAGCAGTTCTTC,CASRRGQGTYNEQFF
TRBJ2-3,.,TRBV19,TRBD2,TGTGCCAGTAGTACAAGCGGGGGGTGGGGAGATACGCAGTATTTT,CASSTSGGWGDTQYF
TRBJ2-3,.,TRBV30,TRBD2,TGTGCCGGTATACTAGCGCCTAGCACAGATACGCAGTATTTT,CAGILAPSTDTQYF
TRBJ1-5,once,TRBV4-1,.,TGCGCCAGCAGCCAAGATCGGATTCAGACAGATAATCAGCCCCAGCATTTT,CASSQDRIQTDNQPQHF
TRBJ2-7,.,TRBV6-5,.,TGTGCCAGCAGTCGAAGCGGGTTATACGAGCAGTACTTC,CASSRSGLYEQYF
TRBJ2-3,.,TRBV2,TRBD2,TGTGCCCTAGGGCGGGAGAGATCAGATACGCAGTATTTT,CALGRERSDTQYF
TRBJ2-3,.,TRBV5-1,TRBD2,TGCGCCAGCAGCTTGGTTAGTACGTCTAGCGGGGATACGCAGTATTTT,CASSLVSTSSGDTQYF
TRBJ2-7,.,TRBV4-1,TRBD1,TGCGCCAGCAGCCCGGGACAGGGGTTATACGAGCAGTACTTC,CASSPGQGLYEQYF
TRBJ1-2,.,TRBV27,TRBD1,TGTGCCAGCAGTTTGGCGGGACAGGGGGATTTTGGCTACACCTTC,CASSLAGQGDFGYTF
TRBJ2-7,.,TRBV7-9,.,TGTGCCAGCAGCTTAGTTGCGGCTCAGCAGTACTTC,CASSLVAAQQYF
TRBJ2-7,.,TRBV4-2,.,TGTGCCAGCAGCCAAGAGAGGAGCTCCTACGAGCAGTACTTC,CASSQERSSYEQYF
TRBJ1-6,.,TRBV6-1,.,TGTGCCAGCAGTGAAGCGGGGGACTATTTTGCCTCCTATAATTCACCCCTCCACTTT,CASSEAGDYFASYNSPLHF
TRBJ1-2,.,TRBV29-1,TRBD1,TGCAGCGTTGAACAGGGGGCGGTGTATGGCTACACCTTC,CSVEQGAVYGYTF
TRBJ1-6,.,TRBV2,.,TGTGCCAGCAGCAATCCCAGGGGTACCCCCAGCTCCTATAATTCACCCCTCCACTTT,CASSNPRGTPSSYNSPLHF
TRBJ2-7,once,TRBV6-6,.,TGTGCCAGCAGTGCGGGACGCAGGGAACAGCGCGAGCAGTACTTC,CASSAGRREQREQYF
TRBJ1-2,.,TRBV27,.,TGTGCCAGCAGTTTCACAGCCCGCTATGGCTACACCTTC,CASSFTARYGYTF
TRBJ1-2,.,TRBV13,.,TGTGCCAGCAGCCTACAGGGTCGTGGCTACACCTTC,CASSLQGRGYTF